This passage covers 32 T cell receptor beta chains from one sample sequenced in a study of shared clonotypes between healthy human individuals. Here immunoSEQ multiplex PCR was the method, and the copy in TCRdb shows in-frame clones only, minus some. The top ten clones hold 1.8% of a sample with 700,000 or so clones, 55% to 75% of them seen once. Specimen: memory CD4+ T cells sorted from blood. Subset reported: CD45RA-negative fraction. The source of these receptors is a woman aged 25 to 45 in good health.

The table lists this clone with a few counts. The chain is built from TRBV5-1 and TRBJ1-3; possible D gene TRBD1, 5 bases. CDR1 is SGHRS and CDR2 is YFSETQ in the germline V gene. The CDR3 consists of 14 residues. V was cut by 1 base and J by 2 bases, with 7 bases left in between. The CDR3 here is CASSLSGTGNTIYF. The CDR3 nucleotides read TGCGCCAGCAGCTTGTCAGGGACTGGAAACACCATATATTTT.

V gene TRBV29-1 combines with J gene TRBJ1-1; unclear D gene. The V and J ends lost 4 bases and 11 bases respectively, with 11 bases between them. The CDR3 is made up of 10 amino acids. Germline V gene data show CDR1 as SQVTM and CDR2 as ANQGSEA. Here the CDR3 reads CSVADGRAFF. The CDR3 nucleotides are TGCAGCGTTGCCGACGGCAGGGCTTTCTTT.

The rearrangement uses TRBV5-1 and TRBJ1-3, with D possibly matching TRBD1 (5 bases). Between the trimmed V and J ends, which lost 4 bases and 3 bases, there was a span of 14 bases. Germline lookup yields CDR1 SGHRS and CDR2 YFSETQ. This CDR3 is built from 15 residues. CDR3 nucleotide sequence: TGCGCCAGCAGCCCGGGGGGGTCTGGTGGAAACACCATATATTTT. It specifies CASSPGGSGGNTIYF.

This clone was counted ten times or more. The gene calls are TRBV7-9 and TRBJ2-7; the match to TRBD2 covers 13 bases. The CDR3 sequence is 15 residues long. CDR1 is SEHNR, CDR2 FQNEAQ, per germline (reference sequence). Unmatched junction bases numbered 4, after V lost 5 bases and J lost 3 bases. CDR3 DNA sequence: TGTGCCAGCAGCATTGGGACTAGCGGGAACTACGAGCAGTACTTC. Protein product: CASSIGTSGNYEQYF.

The sample holds a few counts of this clone. The CDR3 here is CASSGRTSGRSYEQYF. The DNA for the CDR3 is TGTGCCAGTAGTGGACGGACTAGCGGGAGATCCTACGAGCAGTACTTC. The rearrangement links TRBV19 to TRBJ2-7; 13 bases fit TRBD2. Germline V gene data show CDR1 as LNHDA and CDR2 as SQIVND (reference sequence). The CDR3 covers 16 residues. The J segment lost 1 base and the V segment lost 5 bases, leaving 5 bases of the junction unmatched.

V usage is TRBV4-1 and J usage is TRBJ2-1, with D unresolved. V lost 5 bases to trimming and J lost 8 bases, with 10 bases between them. The CDR3 has 12 amino acids. Germline CDR1 reads MGHRA; CDR2 reads YSYEKL. The CDR3 nucleotides are TGCGCCAGCAGCGCCCGAGGCCATGAGCAGTTCTTC. Encoded protein: CASSARGHEQFF.

V is TRBV5-4 and J is TRBJ1-4; D is unclear. Germline V lookup: CDR1 SGHNT, CDR2 YYREEE (reference sequence). The CDR3 consists of 14 residues. Deletions cut 7 bases from V and 0 bases from J, with 10 bases between. The CDR3 here is CASSRGATNEKLFF. The CDR3 bases are TGTGCCAGCTCGAGAGGTGCAACTAATGAAAAACTGTTTTTT.

Here the CDR3 reads CASRSDRAQETQYF. The CDR3 nucleotides read TGTGCCAGCAGATCAGACAGGGCCCAAGAGACCCAGTACTTC. The gene calls are TRBV13 and TRBJ2-5; 7 bases agree with TRBD1. V was clipped by 6 bases and J by 1 base; unmatched bases: 5. Germline V gene data show CDR1 as PRHDT and CDR2 as FYEKMQ (reference sequence). The length of the CDR3 is 14 residues.

The V and J genes are TRBV6-5 and TRBJ2-7; D possibly matches TRBD1 or TRBD2 (5 bases each). This CDR3 is 14 amino acids long. V shed 0 bases and J shed 6 bases, with 12 bases lying between them. Germline CDR1 reads MNHEY; CDR2 reads SVGAGI. This chain's CDR3 is CASSYSGTSAEQYF. In DNA, the CDR3 is TGTGCCAGCAGTTACTCCGGGACCTCGGCCGAGCAGTACTTC.

This clone was recorded a few times. The chain couples TRBV19 to TRBJ1-2; TRBD1 is a possible D gene (6 bases). CDR1 is LNHDA and CDR2 is SQIVND in the germline V gene (reference sequence). Trimming shortened V by 6 bases and J by 4 bases, and 18 bases separated the two germline ends. The CDR3 has 15 residues. CDR3 residues: CASSAMDSPIYGYTF. CDR3 bases: TGTGCCAGTAGCGCCATGGACAGCCCCATCTATGGCTACACCTTC.

In regard to this clone: At the DNA level, this CDR3 is encoded by other sequences in the same sample as well. This rearrangement joins TRBV28 to TRBJ1-2; possibly TRBD1 for D (6 bases). This CDR3 is built from 13 residues. Germline CDR1 and CDR2: MDHEN and SYDVKM. V gave up 4 bases and J gave up 2 bases, with 8 bases separating them. CDR3 region: CASSSGTNYGYTF. The DNA for the CDR3 is TGTGCCAGCAGTTCCGGGACAAACTATGGCTACACCTTC.

The chain links TRBV5-1 to TRBJ2-1, with a possible D match to TRBD2 (5 bases). Per germline, CDR1 SGHRS and CDR2 YFSETQ. With 0 bases removed from V and 0 bases from J, the gap between germline ends came to 13 bases. This CDR3 has 17 residues. The CDR3 coding sequence is TGCGCCAGCAGCTTGGCCTTGCGGGTCCGCTCCTACAATGAGCAGTTCTTC. It translates to CASSLALRVRSYNEQFF.

The chain recombines TRBV7-2 with TRBJ2-2; possibly TRBD1 for D (6 bases). The germline V and J ends were trimmed by 0 bases and 1 base, with 9 bases remaining between them. Germline CDR1 reads SGHTA; CDR2 reads FQGNSA. The CDR3 consists of 16 residues. In nucleotides, the CDR3 is TGTGCCAGCAGCTTAGCGGGGGCTGGGAACACCGGGGAGCTGTTTTTT. It translates to CASSLAGAGNTGELFF.

This sequence joins TRBV6-1 and TRBJ1-2; D call uncertain. Germline V CDR1 and CDR2: MNHNS, SASEGT. V dropped 6 bases and J dropped 3 bases, with 8 bases sitting between them. The CDR3 consists of 12 residues. The CDR3 nucleotides are TGTGCCAGCAGACAGAGCGACTATGGCTACACCTTC. Translating gives CASRQSDYGYTF.

The V and J genes are TRBV5-6 and TRBJ2-1; TRBD1 matches at 7 bases. Trimming removed 2 bases from V and 4 bases from J; junction bases left unmatched: 3. The CDR3 extends over 14 amino acids. Per germline, CDR1 SGHDT and CDR2 YYEEEE. CDR3 residues: CASSLRTGYNEQFF. The CDR3 DNA reads as TGTGCCAGCAGCTTACGGACAGGTTACAATGAGCAGTTCTTC.

The rearrangement joins TRBV9 to TRBJ2-5; a possible D gene is TRBD2 (5 bases). Judging by the DNA end, TRBJ2-7 fits better; the J call may be wrong. This CDR3 has 15 amino acids. CDR1 is SGDLS and CDR2 is YYNGEE in the germline V gene. CDR3 coding DNA: TGTGCCAGCAGCGTAGGACTGGGGAGCTCCTACGAGCAGTACTTC. Protein: CASSVGLGSSYEQYF.

There are a few counts of this clone. The chain carries TRBV18 and TRBJ2-2; D remains ambiguous. V was pared by 2 bases and J by 3 bases, with 10 bases between. Germline V gene sequence: CDR1 KGHSH, CDR2 LQKENI. The CDR3 consists of 15 residues. CDR3 bases: TGTGCCAGCTCACCAGGCTCGAGCGACACCGGGGAGCTGTTTTTT. This encodes CASSPGSSDTGELFF.

This clone is a singleton in its sample. The chain recombines TRBV6-4 with TRBJ1-2, with 8 bases lining up with TRBD1. This CDR3 has 15 residues. With 3 bases clipped from V and 4 bases from J, the junction kept 7 bases outside the gene matches. Germline values: CDR1 MRHNA, CDR2 SNTAGT. The DNA for the CDR3 is TGTGCCAGCAGTGATTCGGGACAGGAGAGCTATGGCTACACCTTC. This translates into CASSDSGQESYGYTF.

The chain employs TRBV27 and TRBJ1-1, with 8 bases lining up with TRBD1. With 6 bases clipped from V and 5 bases from J, the junction kept 11 bases outside the gene matches. Germline V gene sequence: CDR1 MNHEY, CDR2 SMNVEV (reference sequence). The length of the CDR3 is 15 residues. CDR3 bases: TGTGCCAGCAGATCCCAGGGGGCTCTGGGGACTGAAGCTTTCTTT. It yields the protein CASRSQGALGTEAFF.

DNA for the CDR3: TGTGCCAGCAGTACTAGCGGATTCTTCTTAAGCTACGAGCAGTACTTC. This gives the protein CASSTSGFFLSYEQYF. The chain employs TRBV28 and TRBJ2-7, with 8 bases lining up with TRBD2. Germline V gives CDR1 MDHEN, CDR2 SYDVKM. The CDR3 contains 16 residues. V lost 5 bases and J lost 3; bases outside the gene matches: 12.

J is TRBJ2-5 and V is TRBV28; 13 bases align to TRBD2. Germline V gene data show CDR1 as MDHEN and CDR2 as SYDVKM. This CDR3 contains 15 residues. The ends lost 6 bases at V and 11 bases at J; junction bases unmatched: 12. Here the CDR3 DNA reads TGTGCCAGCAGCGTACCGGGACTAGCGGGAAAGGGGCAGTACTTC. Translation: CASSVPGLAGKGQYF.

The rearrangement uses TRBV7-9 and TRBJ2-2, with a weak D call TRBD2 (6 bases). The V gene lost 11 bases and the J gene lost 7 bases, with 17 bases spanning the gap. The germline V gene has CDR1 SEHNR and CDR2 FQNEAQ (reference sequence). The CDR3 extends over 13 amino acids. CDR3 sequence: CAVYGRLSGELFF. The CDR3 nucleotides read TGTGCCGTATACGGGAGATTGAGCGGGGAGCTGTTTTTT.

With respect to this clone: This specimen includes other DNA sequences encoding the same CDR3. This chain connects TRBV18 to TRBJ2-5; D not resolved. The V end lost 2 bases, the J end lost 5 bases, and 6 bases lay between the germline ends. Germline V lookup: CDR1 KGHSH, CDR2 LQKENI. The CDR3 has 12 residues. The CDR3, as DNA: TGTGCCAGCTCACCAAGGGCGGAGACCCAGTACTTC. As protein: CASSPRAETQYF.

V gene TRBV18 combines with J gene TRBJ2-3; 9 nucleotides align to TRBD2. Germline V gene lookup returns CDR1 KGHSH and CDR2 LQKENI. This CDR3 spans 18 amino acids. V was pared by 0 bases and J by 4 bases, with 11 bases of the junction left unmatched. The chain's CDR3 is CASSPPQRGRAGPDTQYF. The CDR3, as DNA: TGTGCCAGCTCACCACCGCAACGCGGGAGGGCCGGTCCAGATACGCAGTATTTT.

This chain connects TRBV5-1 to TRBJ2-3, with 10 positions matching TRBD2. CDR1 and CDR2 from the germline V gene are SGHRS and YFSETQ. The CDR3 covers 15 residues. Trimming removed 5 bases from V and 4 bases from J; junction bases left unmatched: 7. CDR3 bases: TGCGCCAGCAGTACGAGCGGGAGGGAATCAGATACGCAGTATTTT. This encodes CASSTSGRESDTQYF.

The sample holds a few counts of this clone. This rearrangement joins TRBV2 to TRBJ2-2, with 9 bases identical to TRBD1. The CDR3 has 12 residues. J gave up 13 bases and V 5 bases, and 5 bases lay outside the gene matches. The V gene's germline CDR1 is SNHLY and CDR2 FYNNEI. The CDR3: CASSTDRGRLFF. The CDR3 DNA is TGTGCCAGCAGTACGGACAGGGGCAGGCTGTTTTTT.

The rearrangement links TRBV19 to TRBJ1-2; D is uncertain. In germline, CDR1 is LNHDA, CDR2 SQIVND (reference sequence). V gave up 0 bases and J gave up 4 bases, with 12 bases separating them. The CDR3 consists of 15 residues. This chain's CDR3 is CASSIEGRTVYGYTF. CDR3 nucleotides: TGTGCCAGTAGTATAGAGGGCAGGACCGTCTATGGCTACACCTTC.

This chain joins TRBV29-1 and TRBJ2-5; D possibly corresponds to TRBD2 (5 bases). Germline loops: CDR1 SQVTM, CDR2 ANQGSEA. This CDR3 has 12 amino acids. V shed 8 bases and J shed 4 bases, with 14 bases lying between them. The CDR3 region is CSLKTSLETQYF. The DNA of the CDR3 is TGCAGCTTAAAAACTAGTTTAGAGACCCAGTACTTC.

This chain joins TRBV19 and TRBJ1-5; D call uncertain. The V and J ends lost 8 bases and 0 bases respectively, with 8 bases between them. From germline, CDR1 is LNHDA and CDR2 SQIVND (reference sequence). The CDR3 covers 13 residues. The CDR3: CASRPFSNQPQHF. The CDR3 DNA reads as TGTGCCAGTCGACCTTTTAGCAATCAGCCCCAGCATTTT.

This clone has more than one count but fewer than ten. The chain is built from TRBV27 and TRBJ2-7; 13 bases are a match to TRBD2. The CDR3 runs 18 residues. V trimming: 2 bases; J trimming: 3 bases; junction bases outside the gene matches: 10. CDR1 and CDR2 from the germline V gene are MNHEY and SMNVEV (reference sequence). CDR3 nucleotide sequence: TGTGCCAGCAGTTTACGCCCCGGAGGACTAGCGGGAGACTACGAGCAGTACTTC. Amino acid sequence: CASSLRPGGLAGDYEQYF.

The chain has TRBV5-1 and TRBJ2-1, with 14 bases that match TRBD2. CDR3 length equals 14 residues. The germline CDR1 and CDR2 sequences are SGHRS and YFSETQ. V was clipped by 6 bases and J by 9 bases; unmatched bases: 5. CDR3 coding DNA: TGCGCCAGCAAGCCCGGGACTAGCGGGGGTGAGCAGTTCTTC. Protein: CASKPGTSGGEQFF. Full variable domain (outside the CDR3, taken from reference TRBV5-1 and TRBJ2-1): KAGVTQTPRYLIKTRGQQVTLSCSPISGHRSVSWYQQTPGQGLQFLFEYFSETQRNKGNFPGRFSGRQFSNSRSEMNVSTLELGDSALYLCASKPGTSGGEQFFGPGTRLTVL.

The chain joins TRBV2 to TRBJ1-5, with TRBD1 matching 9 bases. V lost 0 bases and J lost 7; bases outside the gene matches: 10. Germline CDR1 and CDR2: SNHLY and FYNNEI. The length of the CDR3 is 17 residues. The chain's CDR3 is CASSEALLQGAGQPQHF. In DNA, the CDR3 is TGTGCCAGCAGTGAAGCACTCCTACAGGGGGCCGGGCAGCCCCAGCATTTT. Looking up the rest from reference TRBV2 and TRBJ1-5 gives the full variable domain: EPEVTQTPSHQVTQMGQEVILRCVPISNHLYFYWYRQILGQKVEFLVSFYNNEISEKSEIFDDQFSVERPDGSNFTLKIRSTKLEDSAMYFCASSEALLQGAGQPQHFGDGTRLSIL.